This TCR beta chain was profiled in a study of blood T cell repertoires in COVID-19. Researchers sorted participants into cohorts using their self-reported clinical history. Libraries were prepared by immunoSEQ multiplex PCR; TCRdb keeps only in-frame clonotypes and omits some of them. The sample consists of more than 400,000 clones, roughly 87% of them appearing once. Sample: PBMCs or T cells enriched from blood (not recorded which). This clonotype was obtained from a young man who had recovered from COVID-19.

The CDR3 DNA follows: TGCGCCAGCAGCGAAGACAGCACATCACGCTATGGCTACACCTTC. This sequence encodes CASSEDSTSRYGYTF. V usage is TRBV5-1 and J usage is TRBJ1-2, with a weak D call TRBD1 (5 bases). CDR1 is SGHRS and CDR2 is YFSETQ in the germline V gene. V was clipped by 4 bases and J by 4 bases, with 17 bases between them. The CDR3 spans 15 residues.